The 9 T cell receptor beta chains below were found in one sample sequenced in a study of blood T cell repertoires in COVID-19 (TCRdb year 2020). Preparation of the library involved the immunoSEQ multiplex PCR assay. This is the immuneACCESS table as TCRdb keeps it, with only in-frame sequences that have V and J called. A part of the clones is gone; compared with another copy, unresolved V genes explain less than half, and the rest is unexplained. The sample records more than 95,000 clones, about four fifths of which are singletons. Roughly 10% of the sample belongs to the ten largest clones. The material sequenced was peripheral blood. Receptors originate from a man aged 60-69 years with acute or convalescent COVID-19.

The sample holds one count of this clone. The chain recombines TRBV6-6 with TRBJ1-2, with 10 bases that match TRBD1. The length of the CDR3 is 14 residues. Germline V gene sequence: CDR1 MNHNY, CDR2 SVGAGI (reference sequence). J gave up 4 bases and V 6 bases, and 5 bases lay outside the gene matches. The CDR3 loop reads CASRPGTGVYGYTF. CDR3 in DNA: TGTGCCAGCAGGCCCGGGACAGGGGTCTATGGCTACACCTTC.

CDR3 loop: CASSNERDTYEQYF. The DNA of the CDR3 is TGTGCCAGTAGTAATGAGCGGGATACCTACGAGCAGTACTTC. The V and J genes are TRBV19 and TRBJ2-7; 7 bases are shared with TRBD2. Germline CDR1 is LNHDA and CDR2 is SQIVND (reference sequence). Unmatched junction bases numbered 5, after V lost 4 bases and J lost 2 bases. The CDR3 totals 14 residues. The whole variable domain, remainder taken from reference TRBV19 and TRBJ2-7, is DGGITQSPKYLFRKEGQNVTLSCEQNLNHDAMYWYRQDPGQGLRLIYYSQIVNDFQKGDIAEGYSVSREKKESFPLTVTSAQKNPTAFYLCASSNERDTYEQYFGPGTRLTVT.

The CDR3 region has the DNA TGTGCCAGCAGCTTAACGGGACAGGAGCAGTACTTC. Amino acid sequence: CASSLTGQEQYF. V gene TRBV7-9 combines with J gene TRBJ2-7; 7 bases are a match to TRBD1. Germline CDR1 reads SEHNR; CDR2 reads FQNEAQ (reference sequence). CDR3 size: 12 residues. Trimming removed 2 bases from V and 7 bases from J; junction bases left unmatched: 2.

The V gene is TRBV19, the J gene TRBJ2-2, with 10 nucleotides matching TRBD1. CDR1 is LNHDA, CDR2 SQIVND, per germline (reference sequence). The CDR3 is made up of 16 amino acids. V was pared by 7 bases and J by 8 bases, with 13 bases of the junction left unmatched. The CDR3 DNA reads as TGTGCCAGTAACACGCCGGGACAGGGGACGTCAGGGGAGCTGTTTTTT. Amino acids: CASNTPGQGTSGELFF.

V and J are TRBV18 and TRBJ2-3; 10 positions agree with TRBD2. In germline, CDR1 is KGHSH, CDR2 LQKENI. J was trimmed by 2 bases and V by 2 bases; bases with no gene match: 4. The CDR3 has 16 residues. CDR3 in amino acids: CASSPNLAGATDTQYF. CDR3 in DNA: TGTGCCAGCTCACCAAACCTAGCGGGAGCCACAGATACGCAGTATTTT.

The V call is TRBV5-6, the J call TRBJ2-7; tentatively, D is TRBD2 (5 bases). The CDR3 is made up of 13 amino acids. Trimming cost V 3 bases and J 6 bases, with 13 bases left between them. Germline CDR1 is SGHDT and CDR2 is YYEEEE. CDR3 sequence reads: CASSWTLASEQYF. Here the CDR3 DNA reads TGTGCCAGCAGCTGGACCCTAGCTTCCGAGCAGTACTTC.

The chain is built from TRBV29-1 and TRBJ2-7, with TRBD1 identical over 7 bases. Germline V gene lookup returns CDR1 SQVTM and CDR2 ANQGSEA. This CDR3 is 15 amino acids long. The ends lost 7 bases at V and 3 bases at J; junction bases unmatched: 15. The chain's CDR3 is CSARAEGTAFYEQYF. CDR3 nucleotide sequence: TGCAGCGCCCGGGCCGAGGGGACAGCATTCTACGAGCAGTACTTC.

The chain combines TRBV19 with TRBJ2-5; 12 nucleotides agree with TRBD2. The CDR3 length is 16 residues. Germline V lookup: CDR1 LNHDA, CDR2 SQIVND (reference sequence). Trimming took 6 bases from V and 4 from J; bases not matched to a gene: 9. The CDR3 DNA reads as TGTGCCAGTAGACCGACTAGCGGGAGTTGGAGAGAGACCCAGTACTTC. Translation gives CASRPTSGSWRETQYF.

The genes are TRBV11-2 and TRBJ1-3, with 7 bases matching TRBD1. V shed 1 base, J shed 7 bases, and the junction held 10 bases outside the gene matches. This CDR3 comprises 16 residues. Looked up from germline, CDR1 is SGHAT and CDR2 is FQNNGV. CDR3 bases: TGTGCCAGCAGCTTAGCTTGGGGACAGTATTTGAACACCATATATTTT. Amino acids: CASSLAWGQYLNTIYF. Together with reference TRBV11-2 and TRBJ1-3, the CDR3 gives the full variable domain: EAGVAQSPRYKIIEKRQSVAFWCNPISGHATLYWYQQILGQGPKLLIQFQNNGVVDDSQLPKDRFSAERLKGVDSTLKIQPAKLEDSAVYLCASSLAWGQYLNTIYFGEGSWLTVV.